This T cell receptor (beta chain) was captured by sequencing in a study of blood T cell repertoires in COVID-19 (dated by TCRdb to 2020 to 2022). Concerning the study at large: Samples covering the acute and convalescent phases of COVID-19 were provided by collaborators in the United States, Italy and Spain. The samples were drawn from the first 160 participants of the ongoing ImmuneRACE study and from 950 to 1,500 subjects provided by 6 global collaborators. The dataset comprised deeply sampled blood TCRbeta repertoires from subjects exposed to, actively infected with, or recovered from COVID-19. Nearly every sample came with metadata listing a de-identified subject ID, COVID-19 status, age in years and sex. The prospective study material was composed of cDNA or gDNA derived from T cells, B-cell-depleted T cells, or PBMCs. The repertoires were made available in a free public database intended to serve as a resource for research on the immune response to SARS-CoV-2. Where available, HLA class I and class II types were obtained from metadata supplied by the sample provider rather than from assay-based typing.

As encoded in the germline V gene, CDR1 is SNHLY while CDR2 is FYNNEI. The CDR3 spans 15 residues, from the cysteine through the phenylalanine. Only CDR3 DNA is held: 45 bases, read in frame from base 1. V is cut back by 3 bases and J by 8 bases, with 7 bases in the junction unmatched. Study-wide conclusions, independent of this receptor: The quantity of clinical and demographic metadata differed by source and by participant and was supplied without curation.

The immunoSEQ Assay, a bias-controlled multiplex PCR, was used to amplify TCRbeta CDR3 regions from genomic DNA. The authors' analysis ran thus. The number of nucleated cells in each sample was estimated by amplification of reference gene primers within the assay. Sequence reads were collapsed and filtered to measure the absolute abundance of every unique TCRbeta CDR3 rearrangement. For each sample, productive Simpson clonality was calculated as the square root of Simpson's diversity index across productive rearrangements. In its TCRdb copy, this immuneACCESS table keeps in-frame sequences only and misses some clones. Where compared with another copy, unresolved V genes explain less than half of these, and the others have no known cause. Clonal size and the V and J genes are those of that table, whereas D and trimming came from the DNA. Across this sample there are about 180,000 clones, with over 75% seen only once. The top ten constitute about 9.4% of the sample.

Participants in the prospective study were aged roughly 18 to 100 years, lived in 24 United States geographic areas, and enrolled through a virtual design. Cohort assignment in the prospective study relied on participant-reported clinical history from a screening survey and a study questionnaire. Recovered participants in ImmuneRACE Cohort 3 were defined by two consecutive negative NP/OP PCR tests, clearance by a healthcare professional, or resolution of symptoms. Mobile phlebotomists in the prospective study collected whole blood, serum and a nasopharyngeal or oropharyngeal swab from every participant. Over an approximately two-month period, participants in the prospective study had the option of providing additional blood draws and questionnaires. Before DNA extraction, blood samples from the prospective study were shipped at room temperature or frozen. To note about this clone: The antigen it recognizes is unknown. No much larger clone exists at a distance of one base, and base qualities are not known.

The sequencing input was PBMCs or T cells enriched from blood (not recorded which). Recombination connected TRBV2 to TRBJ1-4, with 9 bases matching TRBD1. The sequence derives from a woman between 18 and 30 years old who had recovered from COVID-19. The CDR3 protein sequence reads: CASSESGQGYEKLFF. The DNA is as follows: TGTGCCAGCAGTGAGTCTGGACAGGGGTACGAAAAACTGTTTTTT.